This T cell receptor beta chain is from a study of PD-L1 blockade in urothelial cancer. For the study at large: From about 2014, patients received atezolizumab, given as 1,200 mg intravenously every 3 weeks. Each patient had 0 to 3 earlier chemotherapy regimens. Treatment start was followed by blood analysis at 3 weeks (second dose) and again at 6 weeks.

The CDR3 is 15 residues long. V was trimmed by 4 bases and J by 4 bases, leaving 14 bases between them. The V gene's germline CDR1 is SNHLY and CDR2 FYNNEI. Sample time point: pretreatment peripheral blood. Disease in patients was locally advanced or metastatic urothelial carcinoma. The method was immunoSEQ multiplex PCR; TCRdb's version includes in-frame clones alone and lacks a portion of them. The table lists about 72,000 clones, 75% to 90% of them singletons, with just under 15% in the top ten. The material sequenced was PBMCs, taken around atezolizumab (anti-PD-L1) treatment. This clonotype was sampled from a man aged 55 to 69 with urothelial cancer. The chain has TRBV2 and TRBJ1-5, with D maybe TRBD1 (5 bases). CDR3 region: CASSGGVFGNQPQHF. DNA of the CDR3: TGTGCCAGCAGTGGGGGGGTGTTTGGGAATCAGCCCCAGCATTTT.